Below are 21 T cell receptor beta chains sequenced from a single sample in a study of beta chain features in type 1 diabetes. Of the isolated RNA, all was reverse transcribed, and so the sequenced material was expressed TCRB transcripts. The repertoire was sequenced with immunoSEQ multiplex PCR; TCRdb's copy has only in-frame clones and lacks some. This sample has around 340,000 clones, with around 20% found just once. The sample consisted of naive CD4+ T cells from blood. These receptors were taken from a woman aged 18-29 years in good health.

The chain uses TRBV6-1 and TRBJ2-5, with a tentative D call TRBD2 (6 bases). Germline CDR1 and CDR2: MNHNS and SASEGT. The CDR3 is 15 residues long. V was trimmed by 6 bases and J by 4 bases, leaving 18 bases between them. This CDR3 reads CASRKSGRRGETQYF. Here the CDR3 DNA reads TGTGCCAGCAGGAAATCCGGACGGAGGGGAGAGACCCAGTACTTC.

This clone was counted a few times. This chain joins TRBV7-8 and TRBJ2-7; 8 bases line up with TRBD2. V lost 7 bases to trimming and J lost 7 bases; unmatched junction nucleotides: 18. There are 16 residues in the CDR3. The V gene's germline CDR1 is SGHVS and CDR2 FQNEAQ. As DNA, the CDR3 is TGTGCCAGCACCCCACCCCCAGCGGGAGCCGGTATTGAGCAGTACTTC. Encoded protein: CASTPPPAGAGIEQYF.

The V gene is TRBV5-1, the J gene TRBJ1-2; a possible D gene is TRBD1 (6 bases). There are 15 residues in the CDR3. V gave up 0 bases and J gave up 8 bases, with 17 bases separating them. Germline V CDR1 and CDR2: SGHRS, YFSETQ. In DNA, the CDR3 is TGCGCCAGCAGCTTGGGGACCTCACAGGGCGCCGGCTACACCTTC. It encodes CASSLGTSQGAGYTF.

The chain joins TRBV6-5 to TRBJ1-2; no clear D gene. The germline V gene encodes CDR1 MNHEY and CDR2 SVGAGI. The CDR3 contains 14 residues. V gave up 0 bases and J gave up 2 bases, with 7 bases separating them. The CDR3 DNA sequence: TGTGCCAGCAGTTACTCCCCAGTCAACTATGGCTACACCTTC. It translates to CASSYSPVNYGYTF.

The chain has TRBV5-1 and TRBJ1-2, with D uncertain. CDR3 size: 13 residues. Germline V gene data show CDR1 as SGHRS and CDR2 as YFSETQ. Trimming removed 0 bases from V and 8 bases from J, with 11 bases in between. The CDR3 protein is CASSLGALGGYTF. In DNA form, the CDR3 reads TGCGCCAGCAGCTTGGGGGCTTTAGGAGGCTACACCTTC.

This clone was seen more than once but under ten times. The rearrangement links TRBV7-2 to TRBJ1-6; 9 positions agree with TRBD1. V lost 3 bases to trimming and J lost 4 bases; unmatched junction nucleotides: 1. This CDR3 spans 15 amino acids. Germline assignment: CDR1 SGHTA and CDR2 FQGNSA. The CDR3 spells CASSLGQGYNSPLHF. The CDR3 coding sequence is TGTGCCAGCAGCTTGGGACAGGGTTATAATTCACCCCTCCACTTT.

This clone has more than one count but fewer than ten. This sequence joins TRBV2 and TRBJ2-3; 7 bases are shared with TRBD2. Germline CDR1 SNHLY, CDR2 FYNNEI. The CDR3 has 14 residues. Losses at the gene ends were 6 bases for V and 2 bases for J; bases not matched to a gene: 5. The CDR3 DNA follows: TGTGCCAGCAGCGCGGGGGAATTCACAGATACGCAGTATTTT. Protein product: CASSAGEFTDTQYF.

This clone was counted a few times. CDR3 residues: CASSPQGLAGYNEQFF. For the CDR3, the DNA is TGTGCCAGCTCACCACAGGGACTAGCGGGTTACAATGAGCAGTTCTTC. The chain links TRBV18 to TRBJ2-1, with TRBD2 matching over 12 bases. The CDR3 runs to 16 residues. J lost 4 bases, V lost 1 base, and 2 bases had no gene match. Germline lookup yields CDR1 KGHSH and CDR2 LQKENI.

This clone showed up just a few times. This chain connects TRBV5-1 to TRBJ2-1; the match to TRBD2 covers 9 bases. CDR1 is SGHRS, CDR2 YFSETQ, per germline. J was trimmed by 9 bases and V by 3 bases; bases with no gene match: 13. CDR3 size: 16 residues. Here the CDR3 DNA reads TGCGCCAGCAGCTGGGCAGGGGCGGGGGGGCGGAGTGAGCAGTTCTTC. Translating gives CASSWAGAGGRSEQFF.

The chain joins TRBV9 to TRBJ2-7; a possible D gene is TRBD2 (7 bases). Germline lookup yields CDR1 SGDLS and CDR2 YYNGEE. The V end lost 3 bases, the J end lost 6 bases, and 16 bases lay between the germline ends. CDR3 length equals 14 residues. The chain's CDR3 is CASSASGGPSEQYF. CDR3 nucleotides: TGTGCCAGCAGCGCATCCGGGGGGCCAAGCGAGCAGTACTTC.

The chain is built from TRBV18 and TRBJ2-7; the match to TRBD1 covers 7 bases. Germline V lookup: CDR1 KGHSH, CDR2 LQKENI. The CDR3 is 16 amino acids. V lost 5 bases, J lost 2 bases, and 12 bases stayed unmatched. The CDR3 DNA sequence: TGTGCCAGCTCATCGATTTCGGGACAGAGTCCCTACGAGCAGTACTTC. It translates to CASSSISGQSPYEQYF.

The chain has TRBV7-3 and TRBJ2-1, with a tentative D call TRBD2 (5 bases). The CDR3 runs 13 residues. Germline V gives CDR1 SGHTA, CDR2 FQGTGA. V lost 4 bases and J lost 8, with 12 bases in between. The CDR3 DNA reads as TGTGCCAGCAGCTACCAAACTAGGGATGAGCAGTTCTTC. It yields the protein CASSYQTRDEQFF.

V and J are TRBV4-3 and TRBJ1-2, with D hard to call. Trimming removed 1 base at V and 5 bases at J, with 14 bases between. Germline values: CDR1 LGHNA, CDR2 YSLEER. CDR3 size: 15 residues. The CDR3 is CASSQGTAGDYGYTF. CDR3 bases: TGCGCCAGCAGCCAAGGGACCGCGGGAGATTATGGCTACACCTTC.

This clone turned up a few times. The chain employs TRBV28 and TRBJ2-2; no clear D gene. Trimming took 4 bases from V and 7 from J, leaving 10 bases between them. The CDR3 runs to 13 residues. Germline values: CDR1 MDHEN, CDR2 SYDVKM. Here the CDR3 DNA reads TGTGCCAGCAGTTCCCGGGTCCTCGGGGAGCTGTTTTTT. This codes for CASSSRVLGELFF. The complete variable domain, with remaining parts taken from reference TRBV28 and TRBJ2-2, reads DVKVTQSSRYLVKRTGEKVFLECVQDMDHENMFWYRQDPGLGLRLIYFSYDVKMKEKGDIPEGYSVSREKKERFSLILESASTNQTSMYLCASSSRVLGELFFGEGSRLTVL.

The V call is TRBV18, the J call TRBJ2-1; TRBD2 matches at 7 bases. CDR3 size: 12 residues. J gave up 10 bases and V 2 bases, and 2 bases lay outside the gene matches. Germline V gene data show CDR1 as KGHSH and CDR2 as LQKENI. CDR3 in amino acids: CASSPGGGEQFF. In DNA form, the CDR3 reads TGTGCCAGCTCACCAGGGGGAGGGGAGCAGTTCTTC.

Concerning this clone: At one of its ends the junction is not consistent with the germline gene, which may arise from a read error. The chain has TRBV7-7 and TRBJ2-1; 11 bases are a match to TRBD2. The CDR3 loop spans 19 amino acids. The V gene's germline CDR1 is SSHAT and CDR2 FNYEAQ (reference sequence). The chain's CDR3 is CASSFLISGRAGSYNEQFF. In DNA, the CDR3 is TGTGCTAGCAGCTTCCTGATTAGCGGGAGGGCCGGGTCCTACAATGAGCAGTTCTTC.

The chain recombines TRBV25-1 with TRBJ2-1; the match to TRBD2 covers 8 bases. Germline V CDR1 and CDR2: MGHDK, SYGVNS. The CDR3 totals 17 residues. V trimming: 5 bases; J trimming: 0 bases; junction bases outside the gene matches: 9. The CDR3 here is CASSHTSGLSSYNEQFF. CDR3 DNA sequence: TGTGCCAGCAGTCATACTAGCGGTCTCAGCTCCTACAATGAGCAGTTCTTC.

The chain recombines TRBV30 with TRBJ1-2; 7 bases fit TRBD1. The CDR3 contains 12 residues. J gave up 4 bases and V 4 bases, and 3 bases lay outside the gene matches. The germline gives CDR1 GTSNPN, CDR2 SVGIG (reference sequence). CDR3 nucleotides: TGTGCCTGGACAGGGGGACTCTATGGCTACACCTTC. The encoded protein is CAWTGGLYGYTF.

This rearrangement joins TRBV10-2 to TRBJ2-5; D gene uncertain. Germline CDR1 WSHSY, CDR2 SAAADI. V was cut by 8 bases and J by 1 base, with 11 bases left in between. The CDR3 is 13 amino acids. In DNA form, the CDR3 reads TGCGCCAGCTCAGCGTCGATCCAAGAGACCCAGTACTTC. Its protein product is CASSASIQETQYF.

This clone turned up a few times. The CDR3 DNA sequence: TGTGCCAGCAGCTTGGGAGTAACTGAAGCTTTCTTT. Encoded protein: CASSLGVTEAFF. The J gene is TRBJ1-1, the V gene TRBV5-4; no clear D gene. This CDR3 contains 12 residues. CDR1 is SGHNT, CDR2 YYREEE, per germline (reference sequence). V lost 0 bases to trimming and J lost 5 bases, with 5 bases between them.

This clone was observed a few times. The J gene is TRBJ2-2, the V gene TRBV7-9, with TRBD1 matching over 8 bases. V lost 5 bases to trimming and J lost 5 bases; unmatched junction nucleotides: 4. Germline V CDR1 and CDR2: SEHNR, FQNEAQ (reference sequence). CDR3 size: 14 residues. CDR3 amino acids: CASSTWTGTGELFF. The CDR3 region has the DNA TGTGCCAGCAGCACGTGGACAGGGACCGGGGAGCTGTTTTTT.